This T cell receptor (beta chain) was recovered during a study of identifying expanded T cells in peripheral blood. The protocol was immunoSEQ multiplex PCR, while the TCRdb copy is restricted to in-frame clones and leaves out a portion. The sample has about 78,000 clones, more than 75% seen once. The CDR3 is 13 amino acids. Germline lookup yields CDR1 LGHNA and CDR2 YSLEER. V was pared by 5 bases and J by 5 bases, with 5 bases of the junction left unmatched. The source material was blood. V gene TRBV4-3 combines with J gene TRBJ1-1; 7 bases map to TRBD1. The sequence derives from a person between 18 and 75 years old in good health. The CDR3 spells CASSAQTGTEAFF. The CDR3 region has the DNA TGCGCCAGCAGCGCACAGACAGGGACTGAAGCTTTCTTT.